The text below deals with one TCR beta chain. Germline V lookup: CDR1 KGHSH, CDR2 LQKENI. The CDR3 has 13 amino acids. V shed 0 bases and J shed 6 bases, with 9 bases lying between them. These data come from a study of blood T cell repertoires in COVID-19. Study overall: Specimens from acute and convalescent COVID-19 originated in the United States, Italy and Spain. PBMCs, B-cell-depleted T cells, or T cells were the source of the cDNA or gDNA that made up the material.

Authors' analysis steps: Estimation of nucleated cell counts was performed using reference gene primer amplification. Assay: immunoSEQ multiplex PCR; the TCRdb copy retains only in-frame clones and omits some. V and J calls and clone size are given by that table; D and trimming were obtained from the DNA. The sample consists of some 15,000 clones, 90% of them appearing once. V usage is TRBV18 and J usage is TRBJ2-7, with a possible D match to TRBD1 (6 bases). Sequenced input: peripheral blood. This TCR was sampled from a human donor in a cohort sampled during active COVID-19. The CDR3 here is CASSPPIGGEQYF. CDR3 nucleotide sequence: TGTGCCAGCTCACCACCTATAGGGGGCGAGCAGTACTTC.